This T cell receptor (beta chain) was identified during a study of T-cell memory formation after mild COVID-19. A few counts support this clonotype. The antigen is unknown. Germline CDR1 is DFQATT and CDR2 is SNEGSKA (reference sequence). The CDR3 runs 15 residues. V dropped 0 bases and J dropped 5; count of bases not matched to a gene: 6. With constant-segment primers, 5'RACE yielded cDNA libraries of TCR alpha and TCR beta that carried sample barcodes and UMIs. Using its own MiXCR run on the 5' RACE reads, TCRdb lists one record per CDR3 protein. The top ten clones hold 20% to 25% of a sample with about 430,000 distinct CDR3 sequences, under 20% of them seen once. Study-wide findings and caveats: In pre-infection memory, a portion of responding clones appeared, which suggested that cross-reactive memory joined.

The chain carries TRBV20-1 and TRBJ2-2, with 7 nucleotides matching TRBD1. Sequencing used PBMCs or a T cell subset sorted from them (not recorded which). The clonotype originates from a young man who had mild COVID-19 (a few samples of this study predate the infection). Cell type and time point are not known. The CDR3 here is CSARDARGQTGELFF. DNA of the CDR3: TGCAGTGCTAGAGATGCAAGGGGGCAAACCGGGGAGCTGTTTTTT.